The entry below describes one T cell receptor (beta chain). The data derive from a study of T cell responses to AZD1222 COVID-19 vaccine. The junction had 9 bases not matched to a gene; V was cut back by 6 bases and J by 4 bases. This CDR3 region has 15 residues. Germline assignment: CDR1 SEHNR and CDR2 FQNEAQ (reference sequence). TCRdb's copy holds only in-frame clones and misses some; the assay was immunoSEQ multiplex PCR. Among over 70,000 clones listed, 70% to 80% were seen once. The specimen comprised peripheral blood, sampled 28 days after the second dose of the MenACWY control vaccine. The sequence came from an adult who received the MenACWY meningococcal vaccine as a control. The V call is TRBV7-9, the J call TRBJ2-5, with TRBD1 identical over 9 bases. The CDR3 here is CASRLPGQGGETQYF. The CDR3, as DNA: TGTGCCAGCAGACTTCCGGGACAGGGTGGAGAGACCCAGTACTTC. Drawing the rest from reference TRBV7-9 and TRBJ2-5, the complete variable domain is DTGVSQNPRHKITKRGQNVTFRCDPISEHNRLYWYRQTLGQGPEFLTYFQNEAQLEKSRLLSDRFSAERPKGSFSTLEIQRTEQGDSAMYLCASRLPGQGGETQYFGPGTRLLVL.